This T cell receptor beta chain was documented in a study of CD8 T cell repertoires and HIV-1 epitope variants. Study information: Epitopes were three Gag families plus Nef HW9 and YT9.

Germline CDR1 is SGHAT and CDR2 is FQNNGV. V dropped 6 bases and J dropped 5 bases, with 11 bases sitting between them. The CDR3 contains 12 residues. With respect to this clone: Antigen unknown.

On the immunoSEQ platform, TCR beta CDR3s were sequenced at survey depth. Repertoires were generated with immunoSEQ multiplex PCR, while TCRdb's copy carries only in-frame clones and drops some. The table has about 5,300 clones, about 60% seen once. The source is a male donor with HIV. V gene TRBV11-2 combines with J gene TRBJ2-7, with unresolved D. The specimen was cultured CD8+ T cells derived from PBMCs. CDR3 nucleotide sequence: TGTGCCAGCAGTTCAGTAGAGGACGAGCAGTACTTC. As protein: CASSSVEDEQYF.